The 24 T cell receptor beta chains below come from one sample, sequenced in a study of blood T cells in healthy people across ages. Primed by a sample-barcoded 5' primer and a J-beta primer mix, a second PCR proceeded for 7 to 11 cycles. TCRdb fed the 5' RACE reads into MiXCR, producing one record per CDR3 protein. Among about 780,000 distinct CDR3 sequences listed, about half were seen once. Sequencing was carried out using blood. All receptors come from an elderly man in good health.

A few counts support this clonotype. The rearrangement links TRBV7-9 to TRBJ2-7, with D possibly being TRBD1 (6 bases). The germline V and J ends were trimmed by 5 bases and 3 bases, with 17 bases remaining between them. The CDR3 spans 15 residues. The germline gives CDR1 SEHNR, CDR2 FQNEAQ (reference sequence). CDR3 DNA: TGTGCCAGCAGCCGGGGAACCACAGGGAACTACGAGCAGTACTTC. It yields the protein CASSRGTTGNYEQYF.

Worth noting for this clonotype: The junction departs from germline at one end; a sequencing error may be responsible. V usage is TRBV20-1 and J usage is TRBJ2-4, with a tentative D call TRBD2 (5 bases). The DNA end is more similar to TRBJ2-5, so the J call may be wrong. The CDR3 has 15 residues. Germline V CDR1 and CDR2: DFQATT, SNEGSKA (reference sequence). The CDR3 bases are TGCCGTGCTACCCCAACCAGCGGATTCCAAGAGACCCAGTACTTC. It codes for CRATPTSGFQETQYF.

In this sample, this clonotype turned up a few times. In DNA, the CDR3 is TGTGCCAGCAGCTCCCCCGGGGCTAGCACAGATACGCAGTATTTT. Its protein product is CASSSPGASTDTQYF. The V call is TRBV7-2, the J call TRBJ2-3; tentatively, D is TRBD1 or TRBD2 (5 bases each). The CDR3 consists of 15 residues. Germline CDR1 and CDR2: SGHTA and FQGNSA. The V end lost 4 bases, the J end lost 0 bases, and 11 bases lay between the germline ends.

This rearrangement joins TRBV29-1 to TRBJ2-3; D possibly corresponds to TRBD1 (6 bases). V dropped 7 bases and J dropped 3 bases, with 8 bases sitting between them. The V gene's germline CDR1 is SQVTM and CDR2 ANQGSEA. The CDR3 loop spans 11 amino acids. The DNA for the CDR3 is TGCAGCGGGACAGCAACAGATACGCAGTATTTT. It specifies CSGTATDTQYF.

V and J are TRBV12-3 or TRBV12-4 and TRBJ1-5; 9 bases map to TRBD1. The CDR3 is made up of 18 amino acids. After removal of 0 bases from V and 1 base from J, the junction contained 7 bases not matched to a gene. The CDR3 region is CASSLAFPGTGSNQPQHF. The CDR3 DNA reads as TGTGCCAGCAGTTTAGCCTTCCCCGGGACAGGGAGCAATCAGCCCCAGCATTTT.

The gene calls are TRBV9 and TRBJ2-7, with D possibly TRBD1 on 6 matching bases. V lost 0 bases to trimming and J lost 6 bases, with 13 bases between them. There are 14 residues in the CDR3. In germline, CDR1 is SGDLS, CDR2 YYNGEE. The CDR3 DNA reads as TGTGCCAGCAGCGTAGCTAGGGGGAACTCCGAGCAGTACTTC. Translated: CASSVARGNSEQYF.

The chain joins TRBV6-1 to TRBJ2-1, with D perhaps TRBD1 or TRBD2 (9 bases each). Germline-derived CDR1 and CDR2 are MNHNS and SASEGT. This CDR3 region has 17 residues. The germline V and J ends were trimmed by 6 bases and 5 bases, with 23 bases remaining between them. CDR3 bases: TGTGCCAGCAGAACAGGGGGCGTAGCGGGAGCGGACAATGAGCAGTTCTTC. Translation gives CASRTGGVAGADNEQFF.

A note on this clonotype: One end of the junction varies from germline; a read error may be responsible. V gene TRBV6-5 combines with J gene TRBJ2-7; TRBD1 is a possible D gene (6 bases). Germline V gives CDR1 MNHEY, CDR2 SVGAGI. The CDR3 extends over 12 amino acids. The CDR3 is CASRSRGYERYF. For the CDR3, the DNA is TGTGCCAGCAGGTCCAGGGGATATGAGCGGTACTTC.

The chain carries TRBV15 and TRBJ1-5; perhaps TRBD1 as D (5 bases). The V gene lost 2 bases and the J gene lost 3 bases, with 11 bases spanning the gap. The CDR3 contains 15 residues. Germline-derived CDR1 and CDR2 are LNHNV and YYDKDF (reference sequence). CDR3 coding DNA: TGTGCCACCAGCAGATCGGGGGGGGACAATCAGCCCCAGCATTTT. As protein: CATSRSGGDNQPQHF. The entire variable domain, with the rest obtained from reference TRBV15 and TRBJ1-5, is as follows: DAMVIQNPRYQVTQFGKPVTLSCSQTLNHNVMYWYQQKSSQAPKLLFHYYDKDFNNEADTPDNFQSRRPNTSFCFLDIRSPGLGDTAMYLCATSRSGGDNQPQHFGDGTRLSIL.

CDR3 bases: TGCGCCAGCTATAGCGGGGGGAACTCCTACGAGCAGTACTTC. Translated: CASYSGGNSYEQYF. The V gene is TRBV5-1, the J gene TRBJ2-7, with 10 bases identical to TRBD2. The CDR3 contains 14 residues. Germline CDR1 is SGHRS and CDR2 is YFSETQ. V dropped 7 bases and J dropped 0; count of bases not matched to a gene: 4. Full variable domain (remainder filled in from reference TRBV5-1 and TRBJ2-7): KAGVTQTPRYLIKTRGQQVTLSCSPISGHRSVSWYQQTPGQGLQFLFEYFSETQRNKGNFPGRFSGRQFSNSRSEMNVSTLELGDSALYLCASYSGGNSYEQYFGPGTRLTVT.

The chain has TRBV28 and TRBJ2-7; 8 bases line up with TRBD1. V was pared by 8 bases and J by 3 bases, with 12 bases of the junction left unmatched. Per the germline V gene, CDR1 is MDHEN and CDR2 is SYDVKM. This CDR3 is built from 15 residues. The CDR3 coding sequence is TGTGCCAGCGGAATTACAGGGGGATGGTACTACGAGCAGTACTTC. Its translation is CASGITGGWYYEQYF.

The sample holds many counts of this clonotype. The chain recombines TRBV5-1 with TRBJ2-7; possible D gene TRBD2, 5 bases. Trimming pared 1 base from V and 6 bases from J, leaving 11 bases between. CDR1 SGHRS and CDR2 YFSETQ come from the germline V gene. The CDR3 sequence is 13 residues long. The CDR3 loop reads CASSLKSSGEQYF. CDR3 bases: TGCGCCAGCAGCTTGAAATCGAGCGGCGAGCAGTACTTC.

This clonotype was observed many times. This chain uses TRBV7-8 with TRBJ1-4, with a possible D match to TRBD1 (5 bases). The CDR3 totals 14 residues. V lost 5 bases and J 3 bases, leaving 10 bases between the germline ends. Germline CDR1 reads SGHVS; CDR2 reads FQNEAQ. The CDR3 sequence: CASSPGVPNEKLFF. CDR3 DNA: TGTGCCAGCAGCCCGGGGGTCCCTAATGAAAAACTGTTTTTT.

This clonotype occurred a few times. A much larger clonotype is one base distant, so this may be a read error. The genes are TRBV20-1 and TRBJ2-3; 9 bases align to TRBD1. J was trimmed by 1 base and V by 4 bases; bases with no gene match: 3. Per the germline V gene, CDR1 is DFQATT and CDR2 is SNEGSKA (reference sequence). There are 14 residues in the CDR3. The CDR3 DNA reads TGCAGTGCTAAGGGACAGGGTGGCACAGATACGCAGTATTTT. Translating it yields CSAKGQGGTDTQYF.

V usage is TRBV6-2 or TRBV6-3 and J usage is TRBJ1-5; a possible D gene is TRBD1 (5 bases). The CDR3 has 15 amino acids. The germline gives CDR1 MNHEY, CDR2 SVGEGT. V was shortened by 2 bases and J by 6 bases, with 14 bases between the two germline ends. The CDR3 region has the DNA TGTGCCAGCAGTTACGAACTGGGGACGCTTCAGCCCCAGCATTTT. The encoded protein is CASSYELGTLQPQHF.

V gene TRBV28 combines with J gene TRBJ2-3; TRBD2 matches at 10 bases. V lost 5 bases and J lost 4; bases outside the gene matches: 12. Germline CDR1 MDHEN, CDR2 SYDVKM. This CDR3 spans 17 amino acids. The CDR3 DNA is TGTGCCAGCAGTCCCCTCCTAGCGGGAGTTGTCCCAGATACGCAGTATTTT. As protein: CASSPLLAGVVPDTQYF.

This clonotype came up a few times. The chain employs TRBV12-3 or TRBV12-4 and TRBJ2-2, with TRBD1 as a possible D gene (5 bases). The CDR3 has 13 residues. With 6 bases removed from V and 5 bases from J, the gap between germline ends came to 10 bases. In DNA form, the CDR3 reads TGTGCCAGCAGGCTCGACAGTACCGGGGAGCTGTTTTTT. Translating gives CASRLDSTGELFF.

V gene TRBV20-1 combines with J gene TRBJ2-2; 10 nucleotides agree with TRBD1. Germline V CDR1 and CDR2: DFQATT, SNEGSKA (reference sequence). V shed 4 bases and J 5 bases; nucleotides not matched to a gene: 7. The CDR3 consists of 15 residues. This CDR3 reads CSATPGGQGTGELFF. The CDR3 region has the DNA TGCAGTGCTACCCCGGGGGGACAGGGGACCGGGGAGCTGTTTTTT.

The J gene is TRBJ2-2, the V gene TRBV12-3 or TRBV12-4, with 8 nucleotides matching TRBD2. The junction had 9 bases not matched to a gene; V was cut back by 5 bases and J by 7 bases. The CDR3 runs 15 residues. CDR3 in DNA: TGTGCCAGCAGTCGGCCGGGACTAGAGAACGGGGAGCTGTTTTTT. It specifies CASSRPGLENGELFF.

This clonotype was seen a handful of times. The chain links TRBV15 to TRBJ2-3, with 15 bases fitting TRBD2. The CDR3 has 21 residues. CDR1 and CDR2 from the germline V gene are LNHNV and YYDKDF (reference sequence). Trimming removed 1 base from V and 0 bases from J; junction bases left unmatched: 11. CDR3 bases: TGTGCCACCAGCAGAGGTCCCCTAGGGACTAGCGGGAGGCCTAGCACAGATACGCAGTATTTT. This gives the protein CATSRGPLGTSGRPSTDTQYF.

The rearrangement links TRBV7-9 to TRBJ1-1; D perhaps matches TRBD1 (5 bases). CDR1 is SEHNR and CDR2 is FQNEAQ in the germline V gene (reference sequence). The CDR3 has 12 residues. Deletions cut 5 bases from V and 4 bases from J, with 8 bases between. Written as DNA, the CDR3 is TGTGCCAGCAGCCCAGGGTTCACTGAAGCTTTCTTT. Translation: CASSPGFTEAFF.

With regard to this clonotype: One junction end does not reproduce the germline sequence, and a read error may be involved. The genes are TRBV12-3 or TRBV12-4 and TRBJ2-1; TRBD2 might be the D (5 bases). This CDR3 region has 13 residues. DNA of the CDR3: TGTACCAGCAGCCTCGGGGTGGCTAATGAGCAGGTCTTC. Protein product: CTSSLGVANEQVF.

J is TRBJ2-7 and V is TRBV20-1; possible D gene TRBD1, 5 bases. This CDR3 is 12 amino acids long. Germline-derived CDR1 and CDR2 are DFQATT and SNEGSKA (reference sequence). Trimming pared 2 bases from V and 2 bases from J, leaving 7 bases between. The CDR3 sequence is CSARQGTYEQYF. The CDR3 DNA sequence: TGCAGTGCTAGACAGGGAACCTACGAGCAGTACTTC.

A few counts support this clonotype. The V and J genes are TRBV7-2 and TRBJ2-1; a possible D gene is TRBD2 (5 bases). This CDR3 is 15 amino acids long. Germline loops: CDR1 SGHTA, CDR2 FQGNSA. Trimming shortened V by 4 bases and J by 0 bases, and 10 bases separated the two germline ends. The CDR3 region is CASSSAASSYNEQFF. The CDR3 DNA is TGTGCCAGCAGCTCAGCGGCCAGCTCCTACAATGAGCAGTTCTTC.